This entry concerns a single T cell receptor beta chain. This record comes from a study of blood T cell repertoires in COVID-19. Turning to the study itself: The United States, Italy and Spain were the sources of the acute and convalescent COVID-19 samples. Nucleic acid was either cDNA or gDNA, and it came from T cells, B-cell-depleted T cells, or PBMCs.

The CDR3 runs 14 residues. Germline CDR1 reads SEHNR; CDR2 reads FQNEAQ (reference sequence). V gave up 0 bases and J gave up 5 bases, with 11 bases separating them. Per the study methods: Estimation of nucleated cell counts relied on the amplification of reference gene primers. TCRdb's table, derived via immunoSEQ multiplex PCR, lists solely in-frame clones and lacks some. The DNA gave D and trimming, while V, J and clone size come from that table. The sample carries about 180,000 clones, roughly 90% recorded once. Cohorts were assigned according to the clinical history that participants reported. This sequence originates from a human donor with acute COVID-19. The donor label of this sample is uncertain. The chain carries TRBV7-9 and TRBJ2-7; D possibly corresponds to TRBD1 (5 bases). Sample: PBMCs or T cells enriched from blood (not recorded which). This chain's CDR3 is CASSLAQGAHEQYF. CDR3 coding DNA: TGTGCCAGCAGCTTAGCGCAAGGGGCCCACGAGCAGTACTTC.